This T cell receptor (beta chain) was sequenced during a study of blood T cells in healthy people across ages. Every sample yielded at least 6.5 million isolated PBMCs. Next came a second PCR, run for about 7 to 12 cycles, which used a sample-barcoded 5' primer along with a J-beta primer mix. Each cDNA molecule was tagged by a template-switch adaptor with 12 random nucleotides. TCRdb re-analysed the 5' RACE reads in MiXCR, keeping a single row per CDR3 protein. The sample has 760,000 or so distinct CDR3 sequences; around 25% are singletons. V was shortened by 2 bases and J by 0 bases, with 10 bases between the two germline ends. Looked up from germline, CDR1 is MNHEY and CDR2 is SVGAGI. The CDR3 consists of 16 residues. The same sample was also studied in work on T cells of mothers and their children. That paper adds: cDNA was made from all extracted RNA, 1.5 ug per 15 ul.

The chain has TRBV6-5 and TRBJ1-4; D unclear. The sample comprised blood. The clonotype was recovered from a boy younger than 18 in good health. CDR3 DNA sequence: TGTGCCAGCAGTTACGTCAGGAGTGCAACTAATGAAAAACTGTTTTTT. Residues: CASSYVRSATNEKLFF.